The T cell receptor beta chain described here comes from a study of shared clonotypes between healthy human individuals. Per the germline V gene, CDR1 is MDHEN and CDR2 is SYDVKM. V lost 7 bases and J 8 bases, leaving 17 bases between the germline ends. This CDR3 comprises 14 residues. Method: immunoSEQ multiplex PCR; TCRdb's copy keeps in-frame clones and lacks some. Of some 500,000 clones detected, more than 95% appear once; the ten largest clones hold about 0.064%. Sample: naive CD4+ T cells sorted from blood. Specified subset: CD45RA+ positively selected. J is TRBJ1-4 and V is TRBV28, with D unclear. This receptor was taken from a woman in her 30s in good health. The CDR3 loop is CASTPVISAEKLFF. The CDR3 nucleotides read TGTGCCAGCACCCCCGTTATCTCAGCCGAAAAACTGTTTTTT. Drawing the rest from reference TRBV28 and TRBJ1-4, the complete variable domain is DVKVTQSSRYLVKRTGEKVFLECVQDMDHENMFWYRQDPGLGLRLIYFSYDVKMKEKGDIPEGYSVSREKKERFSLILESASTNQTSMYLCASTPVISAEKLFFGSGTQLSVL.